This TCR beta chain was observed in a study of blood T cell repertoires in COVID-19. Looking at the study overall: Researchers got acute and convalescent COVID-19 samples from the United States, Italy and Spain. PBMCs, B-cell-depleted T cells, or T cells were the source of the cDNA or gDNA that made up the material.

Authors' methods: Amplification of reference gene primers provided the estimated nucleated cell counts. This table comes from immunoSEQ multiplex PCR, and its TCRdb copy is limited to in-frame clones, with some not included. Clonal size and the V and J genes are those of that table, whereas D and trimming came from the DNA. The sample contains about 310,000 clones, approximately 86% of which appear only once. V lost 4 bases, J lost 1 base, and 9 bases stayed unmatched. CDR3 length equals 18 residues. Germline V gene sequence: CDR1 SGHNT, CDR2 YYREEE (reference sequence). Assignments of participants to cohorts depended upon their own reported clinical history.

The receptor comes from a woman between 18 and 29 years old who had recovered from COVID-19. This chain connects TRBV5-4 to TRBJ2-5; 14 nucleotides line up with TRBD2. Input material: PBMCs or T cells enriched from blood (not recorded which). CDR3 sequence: CASSPPTGTSGGQETQYF. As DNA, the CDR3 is TGTGCCAGCAGCCCACCAACCGGGACTAGCGGGGGCCAAGAGACCCAGTACTTC.